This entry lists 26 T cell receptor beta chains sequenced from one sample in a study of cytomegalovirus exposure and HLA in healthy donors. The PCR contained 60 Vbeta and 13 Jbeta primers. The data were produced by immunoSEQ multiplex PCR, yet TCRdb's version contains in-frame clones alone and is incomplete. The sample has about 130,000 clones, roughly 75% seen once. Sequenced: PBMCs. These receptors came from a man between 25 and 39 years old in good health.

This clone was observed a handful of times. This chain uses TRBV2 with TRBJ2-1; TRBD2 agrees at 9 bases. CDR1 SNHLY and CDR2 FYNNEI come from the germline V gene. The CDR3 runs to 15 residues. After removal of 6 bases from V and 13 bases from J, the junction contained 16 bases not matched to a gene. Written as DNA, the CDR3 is TGTGCCAGCAGGGGGGCTAGCGGGAACAGGGGAGAACAGTTCTTC. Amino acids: CASRGASGNRGEQFF.

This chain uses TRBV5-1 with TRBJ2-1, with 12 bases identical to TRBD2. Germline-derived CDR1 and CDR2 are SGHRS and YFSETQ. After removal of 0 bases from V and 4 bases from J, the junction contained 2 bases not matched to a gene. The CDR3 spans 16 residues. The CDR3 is CASSLEGTSGYNEQFF. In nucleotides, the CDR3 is TGCGCCAGCAGCTTGGAGGGGACTAGCGGGTACAATGAGCAGTTCTTC.

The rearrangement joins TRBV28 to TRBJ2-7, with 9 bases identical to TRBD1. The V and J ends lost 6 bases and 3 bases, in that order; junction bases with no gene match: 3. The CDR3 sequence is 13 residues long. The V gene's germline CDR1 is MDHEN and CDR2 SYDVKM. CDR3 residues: CASSPGQGYEQYF. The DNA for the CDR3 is TGTGCCAGCAGCCCGGGACAGGGCTACGAGCAGTACTTC.

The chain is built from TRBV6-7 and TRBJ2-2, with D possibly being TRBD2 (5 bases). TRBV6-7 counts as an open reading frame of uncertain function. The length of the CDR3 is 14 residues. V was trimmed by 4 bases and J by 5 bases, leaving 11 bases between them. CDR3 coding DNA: TGTGCCAGCAGTTCCGGAGGTCCGACCGGGGAGCTGTTTTTT. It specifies CASSSGGPTGELFF.

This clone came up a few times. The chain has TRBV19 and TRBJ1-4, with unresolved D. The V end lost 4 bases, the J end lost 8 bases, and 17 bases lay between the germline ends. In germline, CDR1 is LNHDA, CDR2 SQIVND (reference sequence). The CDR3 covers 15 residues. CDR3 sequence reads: CASSKYSPRREKLFF. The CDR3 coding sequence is TGTGCCAGTAGTAAATACAGTCCCCGCCGGGAAAAACTGTTTTTT.

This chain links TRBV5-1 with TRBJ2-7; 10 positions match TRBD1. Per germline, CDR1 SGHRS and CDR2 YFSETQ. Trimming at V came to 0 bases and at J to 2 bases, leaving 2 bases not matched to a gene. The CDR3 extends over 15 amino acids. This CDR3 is CASSLGGQGPYEQYF. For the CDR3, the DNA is TGCGCCAGCAGCTTGGGGGGACAGGGGCCCTACGAGCAGTACTTC.

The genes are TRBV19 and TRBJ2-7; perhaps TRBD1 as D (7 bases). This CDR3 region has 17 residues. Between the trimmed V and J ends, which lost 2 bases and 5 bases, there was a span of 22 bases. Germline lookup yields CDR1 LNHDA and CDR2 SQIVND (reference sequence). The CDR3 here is CASSIYPRQGGGNEQYF. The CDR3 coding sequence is TGTGCCAGTAGTATATACCCCCGACAGGGAGGCGGCAACGAGCAGTACTTC. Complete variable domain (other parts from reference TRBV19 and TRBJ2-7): DGGITQSPKYLFRKEGQNVTLSCEQNLNHDAMYWYRQDPGQGLRLIYYSQIVNDFQKGDIAEGYSVSREKKESFPLTVTSAQKNPTAFYLCASSIYPRQGGGNEQYFGPGTRLTVT.

The CDR3 sequence is CASSLDRIYGGELFF. For the CDR3, the DNA is TGTGCCAGCAGCTTAGACAGGATATACGGAGGGGAGCTGTTTTTT. The chain combines TRBV7-8 with TRBJ2-2, with D possibly matching TRBD1 (5 bases). The germline CDR1 and CDR2 sequences are SGHVS and FQNEAQ. The CDR3 is made up of 15 amino acids. Trimming cost V 1 base and J 8 bases, with 14 bases left between them.

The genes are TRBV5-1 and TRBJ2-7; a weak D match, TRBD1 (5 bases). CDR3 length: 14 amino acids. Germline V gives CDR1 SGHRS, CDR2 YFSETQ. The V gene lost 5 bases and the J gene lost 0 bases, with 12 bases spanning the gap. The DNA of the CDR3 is TGCGCCAGCAGTCAGGGTACGGGCTCCTACGAGCAGTACTTC. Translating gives CASSQGTGSYEQYF.

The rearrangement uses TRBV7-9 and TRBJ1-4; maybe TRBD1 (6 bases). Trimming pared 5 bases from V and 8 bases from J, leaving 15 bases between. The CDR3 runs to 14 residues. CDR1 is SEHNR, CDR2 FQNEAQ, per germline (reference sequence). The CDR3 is CASSPPGGAEKLFF. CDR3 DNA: TGTGCCAGCAGCCCCCCGGGGGGCGCAGAAAAACTGTTTTTT.

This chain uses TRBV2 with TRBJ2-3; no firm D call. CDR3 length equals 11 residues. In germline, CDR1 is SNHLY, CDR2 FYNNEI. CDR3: CALAGTDTQYF. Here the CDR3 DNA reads TGTGCTCTCGCGGGCACAGATACGCAGTATTTT.

As DNA, the CDR3 is TGTGCCATCAGTCCGGGACTAGCGGGAGAAGGGCAAGAGACCCAGTACTTC. Translation gives CAISPGLAGEGQETQYF. The chain uses TRBV10-3 and TRBJ2-5; 14 nucleotides line up with TRBD2. Germline-derived CDR1 and CDR2 are ENHRY and SYGVKD. V lost 5 bases, J lost 2 bases, and 7 bases stayed unmatched. This CDR3 has 17 amino acids.

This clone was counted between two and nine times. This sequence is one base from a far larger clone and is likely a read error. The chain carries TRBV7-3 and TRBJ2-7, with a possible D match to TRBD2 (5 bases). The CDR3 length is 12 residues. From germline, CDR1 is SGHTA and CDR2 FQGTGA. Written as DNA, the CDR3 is TGTTCCAGCACCCCAGGAGGATCCGAGCAGTACTTC. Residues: CSSTPGGSEQYF.

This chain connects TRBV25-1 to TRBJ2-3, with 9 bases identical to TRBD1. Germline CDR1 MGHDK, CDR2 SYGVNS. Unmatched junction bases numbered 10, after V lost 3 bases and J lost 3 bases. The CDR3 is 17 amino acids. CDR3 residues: CASSDKLPGQGTDTQYF. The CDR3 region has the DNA TGTGCCAGCAGTGATAAACTCCCGGGACAGGGAACAGATACGCAGTATTTT.

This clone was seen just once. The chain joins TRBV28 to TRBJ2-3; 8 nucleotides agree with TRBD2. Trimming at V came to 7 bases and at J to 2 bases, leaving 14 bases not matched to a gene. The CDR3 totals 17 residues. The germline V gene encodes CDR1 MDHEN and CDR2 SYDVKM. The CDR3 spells CASIGGASDYYTDTQYF. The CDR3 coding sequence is TGTGCCAGCATCGGGGGGGCTAGCGATTATTACACAGATACGCAGTATTTT.

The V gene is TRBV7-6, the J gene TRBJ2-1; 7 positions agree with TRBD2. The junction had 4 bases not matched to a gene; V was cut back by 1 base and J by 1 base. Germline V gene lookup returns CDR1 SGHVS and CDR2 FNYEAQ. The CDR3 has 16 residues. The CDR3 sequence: CASSLGGSTSYNEQFF. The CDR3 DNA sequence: TGTGCCAGCAGCTTAGGCGGGAGTACGTCCTACAATGAGCAGTTCTTC.

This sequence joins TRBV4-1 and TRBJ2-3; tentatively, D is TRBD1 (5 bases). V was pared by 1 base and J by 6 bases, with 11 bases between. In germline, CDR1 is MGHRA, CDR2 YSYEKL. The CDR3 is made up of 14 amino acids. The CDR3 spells CASSQGASGDTQYF. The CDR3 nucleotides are TGCGCCAGCAGCCAAGGGGCCTCAGGGGATACGCAGTATTTT.

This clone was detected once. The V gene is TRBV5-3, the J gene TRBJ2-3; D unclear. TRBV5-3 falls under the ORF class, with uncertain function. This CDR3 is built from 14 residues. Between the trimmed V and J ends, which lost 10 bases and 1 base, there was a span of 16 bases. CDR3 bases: TGTGCCTCACCTCGACAAACTCGCACAGATACGCAGTATTTT. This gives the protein CASPRQTRTDTQYF.

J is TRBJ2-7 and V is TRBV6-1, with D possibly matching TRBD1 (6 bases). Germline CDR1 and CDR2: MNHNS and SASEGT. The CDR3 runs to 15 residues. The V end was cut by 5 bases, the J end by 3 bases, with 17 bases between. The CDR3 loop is CASSFNRVRGYEQYF. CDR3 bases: TGTGCCAGCAGTTTCAACAGGGTTAGAGGCTACGAGCAGTACTTC.

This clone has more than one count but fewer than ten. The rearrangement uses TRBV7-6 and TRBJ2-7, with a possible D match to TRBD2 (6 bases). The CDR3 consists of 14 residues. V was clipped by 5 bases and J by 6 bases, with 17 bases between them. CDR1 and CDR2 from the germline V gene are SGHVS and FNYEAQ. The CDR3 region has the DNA TGTGCCAGCAGCGGAGGGACTCCCCGTTCCGAGCAGTACTTC. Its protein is CASSGGTPRSEQYF.

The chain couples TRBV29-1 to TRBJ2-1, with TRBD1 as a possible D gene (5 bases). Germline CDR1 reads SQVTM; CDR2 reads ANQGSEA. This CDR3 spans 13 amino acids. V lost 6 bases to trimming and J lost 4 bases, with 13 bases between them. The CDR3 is CSVRETEYNEQFF. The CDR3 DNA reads TGCAGCGTCCGCGAGACAGAATACAATGAGCAGTTCTTC.

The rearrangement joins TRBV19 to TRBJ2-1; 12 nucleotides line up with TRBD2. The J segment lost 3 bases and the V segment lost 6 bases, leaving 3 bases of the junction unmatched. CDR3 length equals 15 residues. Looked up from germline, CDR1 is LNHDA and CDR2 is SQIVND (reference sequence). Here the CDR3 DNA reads TGTGCCAGTAGAGCACTAGCGGGAGGCTACAATGAGCAGTTCTTC. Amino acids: CASRALAGGYNEQFF. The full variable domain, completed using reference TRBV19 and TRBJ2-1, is DGGITQSPKYLFRKEGQNVTLSCEQNLNHDAMYWYRQDPGQGLRLIYYSQIVNDFQKGDIAEGYSVSREKKESFPLTVTSAQKNPTAFYLCASRALAGGYNEQFFGPGTRLTVL.

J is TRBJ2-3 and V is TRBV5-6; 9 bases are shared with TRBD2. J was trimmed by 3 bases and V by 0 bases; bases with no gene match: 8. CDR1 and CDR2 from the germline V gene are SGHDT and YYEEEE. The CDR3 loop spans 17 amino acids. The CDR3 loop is CASSLGVAGDGTDTQYF. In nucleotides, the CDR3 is TGTGCCAGCAGCTTGGGGGTAGCGGGAGACGGGACAGATACGCAGTATTTT.

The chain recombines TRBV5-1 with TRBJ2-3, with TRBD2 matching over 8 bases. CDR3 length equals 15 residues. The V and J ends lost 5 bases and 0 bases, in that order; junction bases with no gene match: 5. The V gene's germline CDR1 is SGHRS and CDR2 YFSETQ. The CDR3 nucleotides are TGCGCCAGCAGACCCCAGCGGGAGAGCACAGATACGCAGTATTTT. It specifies CASRPQRESTDTQYF.

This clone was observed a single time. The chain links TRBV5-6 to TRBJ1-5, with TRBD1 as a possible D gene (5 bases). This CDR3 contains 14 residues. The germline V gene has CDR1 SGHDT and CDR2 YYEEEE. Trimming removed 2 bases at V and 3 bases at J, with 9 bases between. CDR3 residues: CASSLRGINQPQHF. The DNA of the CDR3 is TGTGCCAGCAGCTTAAGGGGTATCAATCAGCCCCAGCATTTT.

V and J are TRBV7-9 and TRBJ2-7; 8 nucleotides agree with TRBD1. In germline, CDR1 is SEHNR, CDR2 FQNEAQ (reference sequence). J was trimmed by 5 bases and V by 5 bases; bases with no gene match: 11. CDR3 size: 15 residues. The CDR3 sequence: CASSPPGQETNEQYF. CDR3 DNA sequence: TGTGCCAGCAGCCCCCCGGGACAGGAGACCAACGAGCAGTACTTC.